The subject of this entry is one T cell receptor beta chain. Its specificity is unknown. This record belongs to a study of T cell responses to AZD1222 COVID-19 vaccine. CDR3 length: 15 amino acids. CDR1 LGHNA and CDR2 YNFKEQ come from the germline V gene. V lost 1 base, J lost 2 bases, and 11 bases lay in between. Study-level findings and limits: Unmutated regions of variants are reportedly targeted by nearly half of spike-specific TCRs. Only a handful of people who got AZD1222 tested seropositive at baseline.

Profiling relied on immunoSEQ multiplex PCR, and the TCRdb table lists in-frame clones only, not all of them. This sample has more than 95,000 clones, with approximately 85% found just once. The sequencing used peripheral blood, collected on day 0 of MenACWY control vaccination. The receptor was isolated from an adult in good health. This chain connects TRBV4-2 to TRBJ2-5; either TRBD1 or TRBD2 may supply D (6 bases each). CDR3 sequence: CASSQAGAPQETQYF. The CDR3 DNA reads TGTGCCAGCAGCCAAGCGGGGGCCCCTCAAGAGACCCAGTACTTC.